This T cell receptor beta chain derives from a study of T cells in Graves' hyperthyroidism and ophthalmopathy. General study points: Peripheral blood also featured most of the thyroid clonotypes expanded above 0.001. Before onset, ophthalmopathy was predicted by the model a median about 6.2 months earlier. Through a model of 13 V-J features, ophthalmopathy was separated from stable hyperthyroidism.

The TCR beta CDR3 regions underwent amplification using RNA transcripts as the source. The primer set for the first-round RT-PCR of the TCR CDR3 was HTBI. TCRdb used MiXCR to reprocess the multiplex PCR reads, holding one entry per CDR3 protein. The repertoire has roughly 500,000 distinct CDR3 sequences, around 50% of them found once; the top ten carry 44%. Germline V gives CDR1 SEHNR, CDR2 FQNEAQ (reference sequence). The CDR3 contains 15 residues. Trimming removed 5 bases from V and 0 bases from J, with 14 bases in between. On this clonotype: What it binds is unknown.

Diagnostic decisions used clinical symptoms, serum thyroxine and TRAb, thyroid ultrasound and orbital computed tomography. The chain has TRBV7-9 and TRBJ2-7; TRBD2 is a possible D gene (6 bases). Sequencing was done on a sample of peripheral blood or thyroid tissue (not recorded which). The origin of this receptor is an adult woman with Graves' disease, either hyperthyroidism or ophthalmopathy (not recorded which). CDR3 coding DNA: TGTGCCAGCAGCCCAATTGGGACTGACTCCTACGAGCAGTACTTC. This gives the protein CASSPIGTDSYEQYF. The entire variable domain, with the rest obtained from reference TRBV7-9 and TRBJ2-7, is as follows: DTGVSQNPRHKITKRGQNVTFRCDPISEHNRLYWYRQTLGQGPEFLTYFQNEAQLEKSRLLSDRFSAERPKGSFSTLEIQRTEQGDSAMYLCASSPIGTDSYEQYFGPGTRLTVT.